Each of the 31 T cell receptor beta chains below was sequenced from the same sample in a study of T cells after yellow fever vaccination. Each CDR3 protein gets one entry after TCRdb re-called the 5' RACE reads with MiXCR. The sample has some 110,000 distinct CDR3 sequences, roughly 8.9% seen once. The sample here was CD8+ T cells sorted from PBMCs, taken 45 days after the yellow fever booster vaccination. The receptor set was obtained from a man between 25 and 39 years old who received the YFV17D yellow fever vaccine.

The gene calls are TRBV21-1 and TRBJ2-1; TRBD1 is taken as the D call from the table, unchecked against the DNA. TRBV21-1 is assigned pseudogene status. CDR3 size: 18 residues. The CDR3 DNA reads as TGTGCCAGCAGCAAACAGGGGGACGGAGACTTTTCCTACAATGAGCAGTTCTTC. Encoded protein: CASSKQGDGDFSYNEQFF.

This clonotype was picked up many times. The rearrangement uses TRBV9 and TRBJ1-2; perhaps TRBD1 as D (5 bases). The CDR3 loop spans 12 amino acids. Trimming shortened V by 4 bases and J by 6 bases, and 10 bases separated the two germline ends. The germline gives CDR1 SGDLS, CDR2 YYNGEE. CDR3 amino acids: CASSPAGDGYTF. The CDR3 DNA reads TGTGCCAGCAGCCCGGCGGGGGATGGCTACACCTTC.

This clonotype was picked up many times. CDR3 residues: CASIAGGPYNEQFF. The CDR3 DNA sequence: TGTGCCAGCATTGCGGGAGGGCCTTACAATGAGCAGTTCTTC. The genes are TRBV2 and TRBJ2-1; TRBD2 agrees at 9 bases. The CDR3 extends over 14 amino acids. Trimming cost V 7 bases and J 4 bases; bases outside gene matches: 5. Germline V gene sequence: CDR1 SNHLY, CDR2 FYNNEI.

This clonotype was detected only a few times. The rearrangement links TRBV4-3 to TRBJ2-7; TRBD1 agrees at 8 bases. In germline, CDR1 is LGHNA, CDR2 YSLEER. This CDR3 has 15 residues. The ends lost 6 bases at V and 4 bases at J; junction bases unmatched: 11. The CDR3 region is CASSSGTGGFYEQYF. The CDR3 DNA reads TGCGCCAGCAGTTCCGGTACAGGGGGTTTTTACGAGCAGTACTTC.

The chain combines TRBV20-1 with TRBJ2-7, with D possibly TRBD2 on 6 matching bases. Trimming cost V 3 bases and J 0 bases, with 9 bases left between them. Per germline, CDR1 DFQATT and CDR2 SNEGSKA (reference sequence). The CDR3 is made up of 13 amino acids. The CDR3 loop reads CSASSGSSYEQYF. CDR3 coding DNA: TGCAGTGCTAGTAGCGGAAGCTCCTACGAGCAGTACTTC.

This clonotype was detected many times. The J gene is TRBJ1-5, the V gene TRBV6-5; D possibly corresponds to TRBD1 (5 bases). CDR1 is MNHEY, CDR2 SVGAGI, per germline. The CDR3 length is 14 residues. Trimming removed 7 bases at V and 7 bases at J, with 17 bases between. The CDR3: CASTTFGWGQPQHF. CDR3 nucleotide sequence: TGTGCCAGCACGACTTTCGGGTGGGGGCAGCCCCAGCATTTT.

The sample holds many counts of this clonotype. This chain links TRBV20-1 with TRBJ2-7; D gene uncertain. Trimming shortened V by 2 bases and J by 0 bases, and 8 bases separated the two germline ends. The CDR3 is 13 amino acids. The germline V gene has CDR1 DFQATT and CDR2 SNEGSKA (reference sequence). The CDR3 nucleotides read TGCAGTGCTAGATCTGGGGTCTCCTACGAGCAGTACTTC. As protein: CSARSGVSYEQYF.

Comment on this clonotype: A much larger clone lies a single base off, so this may be a read error. The V gene is TRBV9, the J gene TRBJ2-2, with D possibly TRBD1 on 6 matching bases. V gave up 3 bases and J gave up 6 bases, with 6 bases separating them. Germline V gene data show CDR1 as SGDLS and CDR2 as YYNGEE. The CDR3 consists of 12 residues. The DNA of the CDR3 is TGTGCCAGCAGCGGACAGGCCGGGGAGCTGTTTTTT. The encoded protein is CASSGQAGELFF.

Ten or more counts support this clonotype. The rearrangement links TRBV29-1 to TRBJ2-1, with a tentative D call TRBD1 (6 bases). The V end lost 3 bases, the J end lost 12 bases, and 21 bases lay between the germline ends. The germline gives CDR1 SQVTM, CDR2 ANQGSEA. CDR3 length: 14 amino acids. Here the CDR3 reads CSVDGPTQGRSQFF. CDR3 DNA: TGCAGCGTTGATGGACCGACACAGGGTCGGTCGCAGTTCTTC.

In its sample, this clonotype was seen many times. The genes are TRBV15 and TRBJ2-1; the match to TRBD2 covers 10 bases. The CDR3 extends over 14 amino acids. Per germline, CDR1 LNHNV and CDR2 YYDKDF (reference sequence). After removal of 5 bases from V and 7 bases from J, the junction contained 5 bases not matched to a gene. CDR3 coding DNA: TGTGCCACCAGCGGACAACTAGCGGGAAATGAGCAGTTCTTC. Its protein is CATSGQLAGNEQFF. The whole variable domain, remainder taken from reference TRBV15 and TRBJ2-1, is DAMVIQNPRYQVTQFGKPVTLSCSQTLNHNVMYWYQQKSSQAPKLLFHYYDKDFNNEADTPDNFQSRRPNTSFCFLDIRSPGLGDTAMYLCATSGQLAGNEQFFGPGTRLTVL.

This clonotype has a count of ten or more. The chain uses TRBV29-1 and TRBJ1-1; 9 bases agree with TRBD1. Trimming took 6 bases from V and 2 from J; bases not matched to a gene: 19. Germline V lookup: CDR1 SQVTM, CDR2 ANQGSEA. The CDR3 runs to 18 residues. CDR3 nucleotides: TGCAGCGTAACAGGGCCCTACCGGGACAGGGCGACAAACACTGAAGCTTTCTTT. Translated, it gives CSVTGPYRDRATNTEAFF.

This clonotype has at least ten counts. The V gene is TRBV20-1, the J gene TRBJ2-3, with D perhaps matching TRBD1 or TRBD2 (6 bases each). V shed 3 bases and J shed 8 bases, with 21 bases lying between them. This CDR3 spans 15 amino acids. Germline CDR1 reads DFQATT; CDR2 reads SNEGSKA (reference sequence). The CDR3 loop reads CSARDGGEGVVTQYF. The CDR3 region has the DNA TGCAGTGCTAGGGACGGGGGCGAGGGTGTGGTTACGCAGTATTTT.

A few counts support this clonotype. The chain combines TRBV20-1 with TRBJ2-7, with D uncertain. Germline loops: CDR1 DFQATT, CDR2 SNEGSKA (reference sequence). The CDR3 has 13 residues. V lost 0 bases and J lost 0, with 6 bases in between. The CDR3 spells CSARDRNSYEQYF. As DNA, the CDR3 is TGCAGTGCTAGAGACAGGAACTCCTACGAGCAGTACTTC.

This clonotype was counted many times. The rearrangement joins TRBV29-1 to TRBJ2-3; 7 nucleotides line up with TRBD2. J gave up 2 bases and V 6 bases, and 8 bases lay outside the gene matches. Germline CDR1 reads SQVTM; CDR2 reads ANQGSEA. This CDR3 spans 14 amino acids. This CDR3 is CSVTSEVSTDTQYF. As DNA, the CDR3 is TGCAGCGTAACTAGCGAAGTCTCCACAGATACGCAGTATTTT.

The CDR3 nucleotides are TGTGCCTTGAGCATGTCGGGAGGATGGGGGAATGAGCAGTTCTTC. Translated, it gives CALSMSGGWGNEQFF. The chain recombines TRBV6-1 with TRBJ2-1, with 7 bases identical to TRBD2. The CDR3 spans 15 residues. The V and J ends lost 11 bases and 7 bases, in that order; junction bases with no gene match: 17. Germline V gene sequence: CDR1 MNHNS, CDR2 SASEGT.

This clonotype came up a few times. The chain is built from TRBV30 and TRBJ2-1, with D perhaps TRBD1 (7 bases). V was clipped by 1 base and J by 3 bases, with 10 bases between them. CDR1 and CDR2 (germline): GTSNPN, SVGIG (reference sequence). The CDR3 sequence is 14 residues long. The CDR3 loop is CAWSAGDSYNEQFF. For the CDR3, the DNA is TGTGCCTGGAGTGCGGGGGACAGCTACAATGAGCAGTTCTTC.

In regard to this clonotype: Being one base from a much bigger clone, this may be a read error. The chain employs TRBV4-3 and TRBJ2-1, with 7 bases fitting TRBD2. CDR1 is LGHNA and CDR2 is YSLEER in the germline V gene. The CDR3 consists of 17 residues. CDR3 nucleotides: TGCGCCAGCAGCCAAGATCTTATAGCGGGTCACTACAATGAGCACTTCTTC. Protein sequence: CASSQDLIAGHYNEHFF.

This clonotype was detected ten times or more. The chain recombines TRBV12-3 or TRBV12-4 with TRBJ2-5; TRBD2 matches 7 bases. The length of the CDR3 is 16 residues. The J segment lost 2 bases and the V segment lost 1 base, leaving 7 bases of the junction unmatched. DNA for the CDR3: TGTGCCAGCAGTTTAGGGGCAGCGGGGTTACAAGAGACCCAGTACTTC. Translation gives CASSLGAAGLQETQYF.

This clonotype was observed at least ten times. The CDR3 sequence is CASSVEWTASSYNEQFF. The CDR3 DNA follows: TGTGCCAGCAGCGTAGAATGGACGGCTAGCTCCTACAATGAGCAGTTCTTC. The rearrangement joins TRBV9 to TRBJ2-1; D is ambiguous. Germline values: CDR1 SGDLS, CDR2 YYNGEE. CDR3 length: 17 residues. Deletions cut 0 bases from V and 0 bases from J, with 13 bases between.

In its sample, this clonotype was seen a few times. This CDR3 reads CASSEFVSGDNSPLHF. CDR3 sequence (DNA): TGTGCCAGCAGTGAATTTGTGTCAGGAGATAATTCACCCCTCCACTTT. The V call is TRBV27, the J call TRBJ1-6; D call uncertain. The CDR3 totals 16 residues. Trimming left V 5 bases short and J 5 bases short, with 16 bases between. Germline V gene lookup returns CDR1 MNHEY and CDR2 SMNVEV (reference sequence).

This clonotype has only a few counts. The chain employs TRBV27 and TRBJ1-2, with D perhaps matching TRBD1 (5 bases). Trimming stripped 3 bases from V and 3 bases from J, with 11 bases between. The CDR3 sequence is 14 residues long. Per germline, CDR1 MNHEY and CDR2 SMNVEV (reference sequence). As DNA, the CDR3 is TGTGCCAGCAGTTTTGGGGGGGGAGACTATGGCTACACCTTC. Its protein product is CASSFGGGDYGYTF.

This clonotype was found many times. The chain combines TRBV24-1 with TRBJ2-5; D unclear. Germline CDR1 is KGHDR and CDR2 is SFDVKD. The CDR3 spans 14 residues. Trimming cost V 4 bases and J 7 bases, with 15 bases left between them. CDR3 sequence reads: CATSDISGPGTQYF. CDR3 in DNA: TGTGCCACCAGTGACATCTCAGGACCGGGGACCCAGTACTTC.

This clonotype was detected ten times or more. DNA of the CDR3: TGTGCCAGCAGCGTAGGCGGCATTACCTACAATGAGCAGTTCTTC. It codes for CASSVGGITYNEQFF. The chain joins TRBV9 to TRBJ2-1; D is ambiguous. Trimming cost V 0 bases and J 2 bases, with 9 bases left between them. Germline CDR1 SGDLS, CDR2 YYNGEE. The CDR3 contains 15 residues.

This clonotype was recorded many times. CDR3: CSAGLAAYEQFF. In nucleotides, the CDR3 is TGCAGCGCCGGACTAGCGGCCTATGAGCAGTTCTTC. The rearrangement uses TRBV29-1 and TRBJ2-1; TRBD2 agrees at 10 bases. Germline assignment: CDR1 SQVTM and CDR2 ANQGSEA. Unmatched junction bases numbered 5, after V lost 7 bases and J lost 8 bases. This CDR3 spans 12 amino acids.

This clonotype was detected many times. The rearrangement uses TRBV7-2 and TRBJ2-7; 13 nucleotides align to TRBD2. Germline loops: CDR1 SGHTA, CDR2 FQGNSA. With V trimmed by 7 bases and J by 6 bases, 6 bases remained unmatched. CDR3 length: 14 amino acids. The CDR3 loop reads CASTTGLAGLEQYF. The CDR3 DNA follows: TGTGCCAGCACTACGGGACTAGCGGGACTCGAGCAGTACTTC.

This clonotype was observed many times. This chain connects TRBV20-1 to TRBJ2-1, with D perhaps being TRBD1 or TRBD2 (5 bases each). The ends were cut back, 6 bases at V and 9 bases at J, with 21 bases in the middle. The CDR3 runs to 14 residues. The V gene's germline CDR1 is DFQATT and CDR2 SNEGSKA (reference sequence). CDR3 sequence reads: CSALNNGGRGEQFF. For the CDR3, the DNA is TGCAGTGCCCTGAACAATGGGGGTAGAGGTGAGCAGTTCTTC.

This clonotype came up many times. The chain joins TRBV12-3 or TRBV12-4 to TRBJ2-2; D is possibly TRBD2 (6 bases). The CDR3 covers 15 residues. V shed 1 base and J shed 4 bases, with 10 bases lying between them. CDR3: CASSLGGGGTGELFF. CDR3 nucleotide sequence: TGTGCCAGCAGTTTAGGGGGAGGCGGCACCGGGGAGCTGTTTTTT.

This rearrangement joins TRBV20-1 to TRBJ2-1, with TRBD2 identical over 13 bases. The V gene end was trimmed by 6 bases and the J gene end by 5 bases; junction bases not matched to a gene: 7. Germline assignment: CDR1 DFQATT and CDR2 SNEGSKA (reference sequence). The CDR3 is 15 amino acids. The CDR3 spells CSATGTSGANNEQFF. CDR3 nucleotides: TGCAGTGCAACCGGGACTAGCGGGGCGAACAATGAGCAGTTCTTC.

This clonotype was observed at least ten times. V usage is TRBV5-1 and J usage is TRBJ2-5; no definite D call. Trimming took 0 bases from V and 3 from J, leaving 9 bases between them. The CDR3 is 14 residues long. Per germline, CDR1 SGHRS and CDR2 YFSETQ. In DNA form, the CDR3 reads TGCGCCAGCAGCTTGGCGAACTCGGAAGAGACCCAGTACTTC. It codes for CASSLANSEETQYF. The whole variable domain, filled in from reference TRBV5-1 and TRBJ2-5, reads KAGVTQTPRYLIKTRGQQVTLSCSPISGHRSVSWYQQTPGQGLQFLFEYFSETQRNKGNFPGRFSGRQFSNSRSEMNVSTLELGDSALYLCASSLANSEETQYFGPGTRLLVL.

The chain carries TRBV6-2 or TRBV6-3 and TRBJ2-2, with 12 positions matching TRBD2. Germline V lookup: CDR1 MNHEY, CDR2 SVGEGT. CDR3 size: 16 residues. V dropped 5 bases and J dropped 7; count of bases not matched to a gene: 8. CDR3 sequence: CASSPLTSGSIGELFF. CDR3 sequence (DNA): TGTGCCAGCAGTCCCCTGACTAGCGGGAGCATCGGGGAGCTGTTTTTT.

This clonotype was observed at least ten times. V is TRBV5-1 and J is TRBJ2-1, with no clear D. V was cut by 6 bases and J by 9 bases, with 7 bases left in between. CDR1 is SGHRS and CDR2 is YFSETQ in the germline V gene. The CDR3 sequence is 10 residues long. DNA for the CDR3: TGCGCCAGCAACGGCGCTGAGCAGTTCTTC. Its translation is CASNGAEQFF.